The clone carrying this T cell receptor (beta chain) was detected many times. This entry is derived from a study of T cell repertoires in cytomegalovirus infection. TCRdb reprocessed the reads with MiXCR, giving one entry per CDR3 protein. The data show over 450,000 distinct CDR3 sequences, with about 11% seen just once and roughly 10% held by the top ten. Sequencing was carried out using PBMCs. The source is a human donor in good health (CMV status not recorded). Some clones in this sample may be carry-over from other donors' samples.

The CDR3 bases are TGCGCCAGCAGCCAAGGAGTCTCTGGAAACACCATATATTTT. Protein sequence: CASSQGVSGNTIYF. This rearrangement joins TRBV4-1 to TRBJ1-3, with D hard to call. The CDR3 contains 14 residues. Germline CDR1 MGHRA, CDR2 YSYEKL. Trimming pared 1 base from V and 0 bases from J, leaving 4 bases between.